This T cell receptor beta chain was captured by sequencing in a study of T cells and copy number aberrations in small-cell lung cancer (dated by TCRdb to the early 2020s). A note on the overall study: To relate T cell metrics to mutations and copy number aberrations, the same tumor regions underwent both TCR repertoire sequencing and whole-exome sequencing. Tumor TCR data existed for 16 to 20 patients, while 15 or so patients had TCR data covering both tumor and normal tissue.

Summary of the overall study and its limitations: A small sample size, resulting from surgical resection being uncommon in small-cell lung cancer, limited the study, and the findings need validation. All specimens consisted of formalin-fixed paraffin-embedded tissue, which is known to introduce sequencing artifacts. Tumors had lower T-cell density, richness and clonality than adjacent lung tissue, though the difference in density was not significant.

The immunoSEQ hsTCRB Kit was used with multiplexed V- and J-gene primers to amplify TCR-beta CDR3 regions from genomic DNA. Unique DNA barcodes were added in a second PCR, and samples were pooled together with a negative and a positive control. An Illumina MiSeq running a 150-cycle paired-end protocol was used to sequence the pooled TCR-beta libraries. The paper's data handling went like this. Raw sequencing data were processed by Adaptive Biotechnologies into a report with normalized, annotated TCR-beta repertoires. T-cell density was calculated by normalizing TCR-beta templates to usable DNA, with usable DNA estimated through amplification of housekeeping genes. Clonality was defined as 1 minus Pielou's evenness, while richness was a count of unique rearrangements. The table comes from immuneACCESS by way of TCRdb, which keeps in-frame sequences with V and J called. Part of the clones is missing from these tables; in studies checked, under half for an unresolved V gene and the rest for unknown reasons. The DNA gave D and trimming, while V, J and clone size come from that table. The sample contains around 9,200 clones, about 79% of them found a single time. The ten largest clonotypes hold 30% to 35% of the sample.

The germline V gene (reference sequence) supplies CDR1 LNHDA and CDR2 SQIVND. Counted from cysteine to phenylalanine, this CDR3 has 14 amino acids. The CDR3 DNA has 42 bases and is translated from base 1. Between the V and J ends, shortened by 6 bases and 1 base respectively, the junction contains 10 bases. The donors were limited-stage small-cell lung cancer patients whose surgical resection took place in Hangzhou, China, between the late 2000s and the early 2020s. All donors were treated with upfront surgery without preoperative chemotherapy or radiotherapy, and immunotherapy was not given to any donor before or after surgery. Each of the 15 to 20 patients in the sequenced cohort was a smoker or a heavy second-hand smoker. Adjacent normal lung was taken at least 2 cm away from the tumor margin, and two pathologists confirmed by morphology that the adjacent normal lung was free of malignant cells. The study used multi-region TCR-beta sequencing of resected limited-stage small-cell lung cancers together with tumor-adjacent lung tissue to characterize T cell repertoire heterogeneity. Genomic DNA was extracted from FFPE tissue using the AllPrep DNA/RNA FFPE Kit (Qiagen).

As regards this clone: Its cognate antigen has yet to be identified. No base quality information exists; no much larger clone differs at one position.

This receptor was taken from a man in his sixties with small cell lung cancer. This sequence uses TRBV19 and TRBJ2-1; confidence is insufficient to name the D gene. The specimen was normal tissue next to the tumor. The CDR3 region has the sequence CASRPRGSYNEQFF. The DNA sequence is given as TGTGCCAGTAGACCCCGCGGTTCCTACAATGAGCAGTTCTTC.